The present TCR beta chain was sequenced within a study of T cell repertoires in cytomegalovirus infection. TCRdb re-analysed the reads in MiXCR, keeping a single row per CDR3 protein. The sample records tens of thousands of distinct CDR3 sequences, about 30% being singletons. Broader study findings: Summed frequency of public TCR beta families distinguished CMV carriers with the relevant HLA.

The CDR3 spans 15 residues. Germline CDR1 SGHRS, CDR2 YFSETQ. This clonotype was seen a single time. Its matching antigen is unknown. J is TRBJ1-4 and V is TRBV5-1; D remains unclear. The sample comprised PBMCs, sequenced either directly or after in vitro stimulation (not recorded which). This sequence was found in a human donor in good health (CMV status not recorded). Some clones in this sample may be carry-over from other donors' samples. The CDR3 bases are TGCGCGGTACCCAAACAGACTGCAACTAATGAAAAACTGTTTTTT. As protein: CAVPKQTATNEKLFF.